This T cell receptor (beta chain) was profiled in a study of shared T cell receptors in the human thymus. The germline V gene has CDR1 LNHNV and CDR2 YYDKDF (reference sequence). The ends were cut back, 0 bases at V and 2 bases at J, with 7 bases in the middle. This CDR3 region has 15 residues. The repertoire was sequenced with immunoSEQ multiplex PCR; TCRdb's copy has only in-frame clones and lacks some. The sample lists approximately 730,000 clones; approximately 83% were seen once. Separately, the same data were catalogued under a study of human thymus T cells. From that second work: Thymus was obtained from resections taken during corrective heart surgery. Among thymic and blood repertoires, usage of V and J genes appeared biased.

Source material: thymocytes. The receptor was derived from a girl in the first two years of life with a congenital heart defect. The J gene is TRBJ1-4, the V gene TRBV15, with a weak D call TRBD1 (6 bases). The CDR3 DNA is TGTGCCACCAGCAGAGACGGACAGACTAATGAAAAACTGTTTTTT. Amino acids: CATSRDGQTNEKLFF.